The 23 T cell receptor beta chains below come from one sample, sequenced in a study of blood T cell repertoires in COVID-19 (dated by TCRdb to about 2020). Receptors were amplified or captured by the immunoSEQ multiplex PCR assay. What TCRdb holds here is the immuneACCESS table cut down to in-frame rearrangements. Part of the clones is not present; checked against another copy, under half of the missing clones reflect an unresolved V gene, and the others are unexplained. A total of about 270,000 clones appear in this sample, over 75% of them only once. Of the sample, about 11% falls within the top ten clones. Material: peripheral blood. All receptors derive from a woman aged 70 to 79 with acute or convalescent COVID-19.

V and J are TRBV18 and TRBJ1-1; D unresolved. V shed 3 bases and J shed 0 bases, with 8 bases lying between them. There are 14 residues in the CDR3. The germline V gene has CDR1 KGHSH and CDR2 LQKENI. CDR3 loop: CASSPATLNTEAFF. The CDR3 DNA follows: TGTGCCAGCTCACCGGCGACATTGAACACTGAAGCTTTCTTT.

The table lists this clone with a few counts. The genes are TRBV19 and TRBJ1-5; tentatively, D is TRBD1 (5 bases). Germline CDR1 reads LNHDA; CDR2 reads SQIVND (reference sequence). The CDR3 runs to 13 residues. Trimming removed 6 bases at V and 3 bases at J, with 9 bases between. CDR3 bases: TGTGCCAGTAGACTACAGGTCAATCAGCCCCAGCATTTT. Translating it yields CASRLQVNQPQHF.

The CDR3 nucleotides read TGTGCCAGCAGGGGGGGACGGTCACGAAACACCATATATTTT. Amino acids: CASRGGRSRNTIYF. The chain has TRBV25-1 and TRBJ1-3, with D perhaps TRBD1 (5 bases). The V end lost 6 bases, the J end lost 5 bases, and 14 bases lay between the germline ends. CDR3 length: 14 residues. The V gene's germline CDR1 is MGHDK and CDR2 SYGVNS.

V is TRBV7-9 and J is TRBJ2-3, with 8 nucleotides matching TRBD1. The trim removed 4 bases at V and 2 bases at J, leaving 14 bases unmatched. The germline gives CDR1 SEHNR, CDR2 FQNEAQ (reference sequence). This CDR3 is 18 amino acids long. CDR3 in DNA: TGTGCCAGCAGCTCCTCCAACAGGGGGATCCGACACACAGATACGCAGTATTTT. Translation gives CASSSSNRGIRHTDTQYF.

The chain combines TRBV5-4 with TRBJ1-1; TRBD1 matches 8 bases. The V and J ends lost 0 bases and 11 bases, in that order; junction bases with no gene match: 6. The CDR3 runs to 13 residues. The germline CDR1 and CDR2 sequences are SGHNT and YYREEE (reference sequence). DNA of the CDR3: TGTGCCAGCAGCTTGGCCGGACAGGGCGGTGCTTTCTTT. Translation: CASSLAGQGGAFF.

This sequence joins TRBV5-5 and TRBJ1-6; no firm D call. Germline CDR1 SGHKS, CDR2 YYEKEE (reference sequence). The CDR3 sequence is 18 residues long. Trimming cost V 1 base and J 4 bases, with 18 bases left between them. In DNA form, the CDR3 reads TGTGCCAGCAGCTTGTCGGGAACCTTAAACTTTTATAATTCACCCCTCCACTTT. Protein: CASSLSGTLNFYNSPLHF.

A remark on this clone: This specimen includes other DNA sequences encoding the same CDR3. The V call is TRBV2, the J call TRBJ2-3, with TRBD2 matching 11 bases. With 5 bases clipped from V and 4 bases from J, the junction kept 2 bases outside the gene matches. The CDR3 has 14 residues. CDR1 is SNHLY and CDR2 is FYNNEI in the germline V gene. In nucleotides, the CDR3 is TGTGCCAGCAGTACTAGCGGGGGAGCAGATACGCAGTATTTT. Translating gives CASSTSGGADTQYF. The whole variable domain, remainder taken from reference TRBV2 and TRBJ2-3, is EPEVTQTPSHQVTQMGQEVILRCVPISNHLYFYWYRQILGQKVEFLVSFYNNEISEKSEIFDDQFSVERPDGSNFTLKIRSTKLEDSAMYFCASSTSGGADTQYFGPGTRLTVL.

This sequence joins TRBV5-1 and TRBJ2-3, with unresolved D. Germline assignment: CDR1 SGHRS and CDR2 YFSETQ. With 4 bases removed from V and 1 base from J, the gap between germline ends came to 13 bases. This CDR3 has 15 amino acids. CDR3 sequence: CASSALIWRTDTQYF. The DNA of the CDR3 is TGCGCCAGCAGCGCCTTAATCTGGCGCACAGATACGCAGTATTTT.

The chain couples TRBV30 to TRBJ2-1, with 10 bases identical to TRBD1. CDR1 GTSNPN and CDR2 SVGIG come from the germline V gene (reference sequence). V lost 3 bases and J lost 2; bases outside the gene matches: 1. The CDR3 runs 14 residues. In DNA form, the CDR3 reads TGTGCCTGGAGCGGGACAGGGGCCTACAATGAGCAGTTCTTC. This codes for CAWSGTGAYNEQFF.

The table lists this clone with a few counts. The chain links TRBV5-4 to TRBJ2-3; no reliable D call. The length of the CDR3 is 15 residues. The germline V and J ends were trimmed by 3 bases and 1 base, with 12 bases remaining between them. Germline assignment: CDR1 SGHNT and CDR2 YYREEE (reference sequence). The CDR3 DNA sequence: TGTGCCAGCAGCTCCGCCCGTAGAGGCACAGATACGCAGTATTTT. This encodes CASSSARRGTDTQYF.

This clone was seen just once. V gene TRBV3-1 (or the pseudogene TRBV3-2) combines with J gene TRBJ1-3, with a weak D call TRBD1 (6 bases). In germline, CDR1 is LGHDT, CDR2 YNNKEL (reference sequence). The CDR3 length is 16 residues. V was trimmed by 4 bases and J by 3 bases, leaving 16 bases between them. In DNA, the CDR3 is TGTGCCAGCAGCCGCGTAACAGGGAGGGGTGGAAACACCATATATTTT. Protein product: CASSRVTGRGGNTIYF.

V usage is TRBV5-5 and J usage is TRBJ1-6; the D gene is possibly TRBD1 (6 bases). The V end lost 4 bases, the J end lost 4 bases, and 15 bases lay between the germline ends. Germline lookup yields CDR1 SGHKS and CDR2 YYEKEE (reference sequence). The CDR3 covers 16 residues. In nucleotides, the CDR3 is TGTGCCAGCAGCCGGACAGACACGATTTATAATTCACCCCTCCACTTT. It encodes CASSRTDTIYNSPLHF.

The J gene is TRBJ1-2, the V gene TRBV18; maybe TRBD1 (6 bases). Germline lookup yields CDR1 KGHSH and CDR2 LQKENI. Deletions cut 3 bases from V and 0 bases from J, with 11 bases between. There are 15 residues in the CDR3. The CDR3 region is CASSPTGTPNYGYTF. The CDR3 DNA sequence: TGTGCCAGCTCACCGACGGGGACACCTAACTATGGCTACACCTTC.

The CDR3 spells CASSANPTGATNEKLFF. The CDR3 nucleotides are TGTGCCAGCAGCGCGAACCCGACAGGTGCAACTAATGAAAAACTGTTTTTT. This chain joins TRBV2 and TRBJ1-4; D might be TRBD1 (6 bases). Trimming stripped 6 bases from V and 0 bases from J, with 17 bases between. The length of the CDR3 is 17 residues. The germline V gene has CDR1 SNHLY and CDR2 FYNNEI.

This clone was detected once. This chain uses TRBV2 with TRBJ1-5, with 8 bases that match TRBD1. CDR1 and CDR2 (germline): SNHLY, FYNNEI. V gave up 2 bases and J gave up 6 bases; unmatched junction bases: 3. The CDR3 is made up of 14 amino acids. CDR3 DNA sequence: TGTGCCAGCAGTGAACAGGGGGCCGCTCAGCCCCAGCATTTT. It encodes CASSEQGAAQPQHF. The full variable domain, its missing parts supplied by reference TRBV2 and TRBJ1-5, is EPEVTQTPSHQVTQMGQEVILRCVPISNHLYFYWYRQILGQKVEFLVSFYNNEISEKSEIFDDQFSVERPDGSNFTLKIRSTKLEDSAMYFCASSEQGAAQPQHFGDGTRLSIL.

The chain joins TRBV5-4 to TRBJ1-6; perhaps TRBD1 as D (5 bases). The V and J ends lost 4 bases and 9 bases respectively, with 17 bases between them. The V gene's germline CDR1 is SGHNT and CDR2 YYREEE (reference sequence). There are 15 residues in the CDR3. For the CDR3, the DNA is TGTGCCAGCAGCAACGGCCGGCTTAGGGGTTCACCCCTCCACTTT. This gives the protein CASSNGRLRGSPLHF.

V gene TRBV7-8 combines with J gene TRBJ2-5; TRBD1 agrees at 10 bases. The germline CDR1 and CDR2 sequences are SGHVS and FQNEAQ. Trimming cost V 1 base and J 3 bases; bases outside gene matches: 2. This CDR3 region has 15 residues. CDR3 region: CASSLVGTGEETQYF. In DNA form, the CDR3 reads TGTGCCAGCAGCTTAGTAGGGACAGGGGAAGAGACCCAGTACTTC.

The chain has TRBV7-9 and TRBJ2-1; 9 nucleotides agree with TRBD2. CDR3 size: 15 residues. Looked up from germline, CDR1 is SEHNR and CDR2 is FQNEAQ (reference sequence). Losses at the gene ends were 1 base for V and 5 bases for J; bases not matched to a gene: 3. In DNA, the CDR3 is TGTGCCAGCAGCTTAGTGGCTAGCGGGAACAATGAGCAGTTCTTC. Its protein product is CASSLVASGNNEQFF.

The V and J genes are TRBV3-1 (or the pseudogene TRBV3-2) and TRBJ1-2; unclear D gene. Germline loops: CDR1 LGHDT, CDR2 YNNKEL (reference sequence). Trimming left V 2 bases short and J 6 bases short, with 16 bases between. The CDR3 is made up of 15 amino acids. CDR3 loop: CASSQLAGMDNGYTF. The CDR3 region has the DNA TGTGCCAGCAGCCAACTGGCGGGGATGGATAATGGCTACACCTTC.

CDR3 in amino acids: CASSHLRRLAGGQLVCNEQFF. The CDR3 DNA reads TGTGCCAGCAGTCACCTGCGCCGACTAGCGGGGGGCCAACTTGTTTGCAATGAGCAGTTCTTC. The chain employs TRBV6-6 and TRBJ2-1; TRBD2 matches 13 bases. The CDR3 is 21 amino acids. V was pared by 5 bases and J by 6 bases, with 22 bases of the junction left unmatched. Germline V CDR1 and CDR2: MNHNY, SVGAGI (reference sequence).

The chain uses TRBV27 and TRBJ2-7, with 7 bases lining up with TRBD2. Trimming removed 6 bases from V and 4 bases from J; junction bases left unmatched: 18. Germline V CDR1 and CDR2: MNHEY, SMNVEV (reference sequence). This CDR3 region has 17 residues. In DNA form, the CDR3 reads TGTGCCAGCAGCCCTCCCAGGGCTAGCGGCGGTTATTACGAGCAGTACTTC. Translating gives CASSPPRASGGYYEQYF.

This chain joins TRBV7-9 and TRBJ1-2; TRBD1 agrees at 7 bases. Germline V gene lookup returns CDR1 SEHNR and CDR2 FQNEAQ (reference sequence). This CDR3 region has 15 residues. V dropped 1 base and J dropped 4; count of bases not matched to a gene: 6. CDR3 sequence reads: CASSLEDRPFYGYTF. The CDR3, as DNA: TGTGCCAGCAGCTTAGAGGACAGGCCATTCTATGGCTACACCTTC.

The chain is built from TRBV5-3 and TRBJ2-7; D is possibly TRBD2 (5 bases). TRBV5-3 belongs to the ORF category, with a function that is uncertain. The V end lost 2 bases, the J end lost 4 bases, and 16 bases lay between the germline ends. This CDR3 is 15 amino acids long. The CDR3, as DNA: TGTGCCAGAAGCTTCGGGCCCGGACTCGATTACGAGCAGTACTTC. It translates to CARSFGPGLDYEQYF.